This TCR beta chain is from a study of blood T cell repertoires in COVID-19. Study-wide background: The origin of the acute and convalescent COVID-19 samples was the United States, Italy and Spain. PBMCs, B-cell-depleted T cells, or T cells were the source of the cDNA or gDNA that made up the material.

In the authors' workflow: Estimation of nucleated cell counts relied on the amplification of reference gene primers. Profiled with immunoSEQ multiplex PCR; TCRdb holds only in-frame clones, not every one. V and J calls and clone size come straight from that table; D and trimming were deduced from the DNA. The table lists 98,000 or so clones, 85% to 90% of them singletons. J lost 2 bases, V lost 4 bases, and 6 bases had no gene match. There are 15 residues in the CDR3. Germline assignment: CDR1 SGHTA and CDR2 FQGNSA. Sequencing was performed on peripheral blood. The chain is built from TRBV7-2 and TRBJ2-7, with 9 bases lining up with TRBD2. The sequence was collected from a man aged 45-65 years with acute or convalescent COVID-19. The DNA for the CDR3 is TGTGCCAGCAGCTCTAGCGGGATAAAAGCCTACGAGCAGTACTTC. Protein product: CASSSSGIKAYEQYF. Based on the CDR3 plus reference TRBV7-2 and TRBJ2-7, the full variable domain is GAGVSQSPSNKVTEKGKDVELRCDPISGHTALYWYRQSLGQGLEFLIYFQGNSAPDKSGLPSDRFSAERTGGSVSTLTIQRTQQEDSAVYLCASSSSGIKAYEQYFGPGTRLTVT.